Following are 2 T cell receptor beta chains from one sample sequenced in a study of blood T cell repertoires in COVID-19. Method: immunoSEQ multiplex PCR; TCRdb's copy keeps in-frame clones and lacks some. The sample comprises approximately 75,000 clones, about 76% of which are singletons, and 25% to 30% rests with the top ten. Input material: peripheral blood. These receptors were taken from an elderly woman with active or convalescent COVID-19.

The genes are TRBV4-1 and TRBJ2-2; the D is unclear. This CDR3 comprises 13 residues. V shed 4 bases and J shed 5 bases, with 8 bases lying between them. Germline CDR1 MGHRA, CDR2 YSYEKL. In DNA, the CDR3 is TGCGCCAGCAGCCCAACCGGGACCGGGGAGCTGTTTTTT. Protein sequence: CASSPTGTGELFF.

V and J are TRBV5-1 and TRBJ1-4; 7 nucleotides line up with TRBD1. The V and J ends lost 3 bases and 6 bases, in that order; junction bases with no gene match: 8. CDR3 length: 15 amino acids. The V gene's germline CDR1 is SGHRS and CDR2 YFSETQ. CDR3 loop: CASSSKTGEDEKLFF. CDR3 DNA sequence: TGCGCCAGCAGCTCGAAAACAGGGGAAGATGAAAAACTGTTTTTT.